The rows below give T cell receptor beta chains drawn from one sample of a study of CD8+ T cells in alopecia areata. Produced via immunoSEQ multiplex PCR; TCRdb's table is partial and in-frame only. The sample includes over 150,000 clones, 40% to 65% of them seen just once. The source material was CD8+ T cells sorted from blood, sampled at week 24, from a patient treated with tofacitinib. All receptors come from a human donor with alopecia areata. The CDR3 runs from the conserved cysteine through the conserved F or W. D genes are given only for firm matches. Clone sizes are given selectively: once, few, many, or a class where the clone is expanded.

abundance	v_gene	j_gene	d_gene	CDR3aa	CDR3nt
few	TRBV5-6	TRBJ2-7	NA	CASSDSYEQYF	TGTGCCAGCAGCGACTCCTACGAGCAGTACTTC
NA	TRBV30	TRBJ2-7	NA	CAWSVGGIEQYF	TGTGCCTGGAGCGTAGGGGGGATTGAGCAGTACTTC
NA	TRBV7-8	TRBJ2-1	TRBD1	CASSLGQGTENEQFF	TGTGCCAGCAGCCTGGGACAGGGAACGGAAAATGAGCAGTTCTTC
few	TRBV2	TRBJ1-5	NA	CASKGGYGNQPQHF	TGTGCCAGCAAGGGGGGGTACGGCAATCAGCCCCAGCATTTT
few	TRBV9	TRBJ2-2	NA	CASSPDVSNTGELFF	TGTGCCAGCAGCCCCGACGTATCGAACACCGGGGAGCTGTTTTTT
few	TRBV29-1	TRBJ1-2	TRBD1	CSADTGGGNYGYTF	TGCAGCGCCGATACTGGAGGGGGCAACTATGGCTACACCTTC
NA	TRBV25-1	TRBJ1-1	TRBD1	CASSTQGAVTEAFF	TGTGCCAGCAGTACACAGGGGGCTGTCACTGAAGCTTTCTTT
NA	TRBV7-8	TRBJ2-7	NA	CASSLSDSGYEQYF	TGTGCCAGCAGCTTATCAGACTCGGGCTACGAGCAGTACTTC
few	TRBV11-2	TRBJ2-7	NA	CASSVDRYEQYF	TGTGCCAGCAGCGTTGACAGATACGAGCAGTACTTC
NA	TRBV2	TRBJ2-7	TRBD1	CASIYDRGEQYF	TGTGCCAGCATTTATGACAGGGGCGAGCAGTACTTC
NA	TRBV30	TRBJ1-2	TRBD1	CAWSPQGTGAGYTF	TGTGCCTGGAGTCCACAGGGGACAGGGGCTGGCTACACCTTC
NA	TRBV29-1	TRBJ1-1	NA	CSAGTPGTEAFF	TGCAGCGCAGGGACTCCTGGCACTGAAGCTTTCTTT
NA	TRBV7-9	TRBJ1-4	NA	CASSDFPDGKKLFF	TGTGCCAGTTCCGACTTTCCGGACGGTAAAAAACTGTTTTTT
once	TRBV7-7	TRBJ2-3	NA	CASSPTYTDTQYF	TGTGCCAGCAGTCCCACATACACAGATACGCAGTATTTT
NA	TRBV30	TRBJ2-7	NA	CAWSEGIKEIQYF	TGTGCCTGGAGCGAGGGAATCAAGGAGATACAGTACTTC
NA	TRBV10-3	TRBJ1-1	TRBD1	CAISEPGQGEAFF	TGTGCCATCAGTGAGCCGGGACAGGGGGAAGCTTTCTTT
NA	TRBV5-6	TRBJ1-1	TRBD1	CASSPGQEEAFF	TGTGCCAGCAGCCCTGGACAGGAGGAAGCTTTCTTT
few	TRBV30	TRBJ2-1	TRBD2	CACPGLAGNGQFF	TGTGCCTGCCCGGGACTAGCGGGTAATGGGCAGTTCTTC
NA	TRBV5-5	TRBJ2-6	TRBD1	CASSRTGGSGANVLTF	TGTGCCAGCAGCCGGACAGGGGGCTCTGGGGCCAACGTCCTGACTTTC
few	TRBV20-1	TRBJ2-2	NA	CSVPGAGELFF	TGCAGTGTCCCAGGGGCCGGGGAGCTGTTTTTT
NA	TRBV30	TRBJ1-1	NA	CAWSVLDSEGAFF	TGTGCCTGGAGTGTACTCGACAGCGAAGGAGCTTTCTTT
NA	TRBV27	TRBJ2-7	NA	CASSLGQSYEQYF	TGTGCCAGCAGTTTAGGGCAGTCCTACGAGCAGTACTTC
NA	TRBV6-5	TRBJ1-2	NA	CASTSGYSSGYTF	TGTGCCAGCACCTCAGGGTATTCGAGTGGCTACACCTTC
few	TRBV6-6	TRBJ2-4	TRBD1	CASSLKDRGLQNIQYF	TGTGCCAGCAGTCTCAAGGACAGGGGGCTTCAAAACATTCAGTACTTC
NA	TRBV27	TRBJ1-2	TRBD1	CASMDRWSGYTF	TGTGCCAGCATGGACAGGTGGAGTGGCTACACCTTC
few	TRBV27	TRBJ2-5	NA	CASSVTGRETQYF	TGTGCCAGCAGTGTTACAGGGCGAGAGACCCAGTACTTC
NA	TRBV6-6	TRBJ2-5	TRBD1	CASSYFTTGKGETQYF	TGTGCCAGCAGTTATTTCACGACAGGGAAGGGGGAGACCCAGTACTTC
NA	TRBV30	TRBJ2-3	TRBD2	CAWSPAGGRDTQYF	TGTGCCTGGAGTCCAGCGGGGGGAAGGGATACGCAGTATTTT
few	TRBV29-1	TRBJ1-1	TRBD1	CSVQKGTGDTEAFF	TGCAGCGTGCAAAAAGGGACAGGGGATACTGAAGCTTTCTTT
NA	TRBV29-1	TRBJ1-2	TRBD1	CSVREQGGRYGYTF	TGCAGCGTCCGCGAACAGGGGGGTCGCTATGGCTACACCTTC
NA	TRBV5-4	TRBJ1-2	NA	CASSAMGSRYGYTF	TGTGCCAGCAGCGCGATGGGCAGCCGCTATGGCTACACCTTC
once	TRBV7-6	TRBJ2-3	TRBD1	CASSLGQGIVTDTQYF	TGTGCCAGCAGCCTTGGACAGGGTATAGTCACAGATACGCAGTATTTT
few	TRBV2	TRBJ2-2	NA	CASSSGTPDTGELFF	TGTGCCAGCAGTTCCGGGACGCCGGACACCGGGGAGCTGTTTTTT
NA	TRBV4-3	TRBJ2-1	TRBD2	CASSQTLAGGYNEQFF	TGCGCCAGCAGCCAAACACTAGCGGGGGGTTACAATGAGCAGTTCTTC
few	TRBV6-6	TRBJ2-1	TRBD2	CASRSGTSGSYNEQFF	TGTGCCAGCAGATCAGGGACTAGCGGCTCCTACAATGAGCAGTTCTTC
NA	TRBV28	TRBJ2-2	NA	CASSLLPLGAAGELFF	TGTGCCAGCAGTTTATTGCCCTTGGGGGCGGCCGGGGAGCTGTTTTTT
few	TRBV5-1	TRBJ2-3	NA	CASSFRRGTDTQYF	TGCGCCAGCAGCTTTCGACGGGGCACAGATACGCAGTATTTT
NA	TRBV12-5	TRBJ1-5	TRBD1	CASGLGQGHQPQHF	TGTGCTAGTGGTTTAGGACAGGGTCATCAGCCCCAGCATTTT
NA	TRBV11-2	TRBJ1-1	NA	CASSLAGNTEAFF	TGTGCCAGCAGCTTAGCTGGGAACACTGAAGCTTTCTTT
few	TRBV6-1	TRBJ1-5	TRBD1	CASSDEDRRNQPQHF	TGTGCCAGCAGTGATGAGGACAGGCGCAATCAGCCCCAGCATTTT
NA	TRBV29-1	TRBJ1-2	TRBD1	CSAWATGVDGYTF	TGCAGCGCTTGGGCTACAGGGGTGGATGGCTACACCTTC
few	TRBV7-9	TRBJ1-2	NA	CASSSWTEENYGYTF	TGTGCCAGCAGCTCTTGGACAGAGGAGAACTATGGCTACACCTTC
few	TRBV27	TRBJ1-6	TRBD1	CASSPTGINSPLHF	TGTGCCAGCAGTCCGACAGGGATCAATTCACCCCTCCACTTT
NA	TRBV28	TRBJ2-6	NA	CAISGFSGANVLTF	TGTGCCATTTCAGGGTTCTCTGGGGCCAACGTCCTGACTTTC
NA	TRBV10-2	TRBJ2-5	NA	CASSKETQYF	TGCGCCAGCAGTAAAGAGACCCAGTACTTC
few	TRBV7-9	TRBJ1-1	NA	CASSFSGTEAFF	TGTGCCAGCAGCTTTTCTGGTACTGAAGCTTTCTTT
NA	TRBV27	TRBJ2-3	TRBD2	CASSTLAGGGTDTQYF	TGTGCCAGCAGTACCTTAGCGGGGGGCGGCACAGATACGCAGTATTTT
NA	TRBV9	TRBJ1-1	TRBD1	CASSSGTGDETEAFF	TGTGCCAGCAGTTCCGGGACAGGGGACGAAACTGAAGCTTTCTTT
once	TRBV6-6	TRBJ2-3	NA	CASSPGDTQYF	TGTGCCAGCAGTCCGGGAGATACGCAGTATTTT
NA	TRBV5-6	TRBJ2-7	NA	CASSTTSASSYEQYF	TGTGCCAGCAGCACAACCAGCGCCAGCTCCTACGAGCAGTACTTC
NA	TRBV2	TRBJ2-1	NA	CATRGGGLLYNEQFF	TGTGCCACCAGGGGAGGGGGACTTTTATACAATGAGCAGTTCTTC
NA	TRBV27	TRBJ2-6	NA	CASSTILAGSAGANVLTF	TGTGCCAGCAGTACCATACTCGCCGGGTCGGCTGGGGCCAACGTCCTGACTTTC
NA	TRBV19	TRBJ2-1	NA	CASSPNEGQSEQFF	TGTGCCAGTAGCCCAAATGAGGGCCAGTCTGAGCAGTTCTTC
few	TRBV20-1	TRBJ2-2	NA	CSARRRGELFF	TGCAGTGCTAGGAGAAGGGGGGAGCTGTTTTTT
NA	TRBV13	TRBJ2-1	NA	CASSLAADPNEQFF	TGTGCCAGCAGCTTAGCGGCCGATCCCAATGAGCAGTTCTTC
NA	TRBV7-6	TRBJ2-7	TRBD1	CASSPGTGSLYEQYF	TGTGCCAGCAGCCCAGGGACAGGGTCCCTCTACGAGCAGTACTTC
few	TRBV6-6	TRBJ2-2	NA	CASSTPEAGELFF	TGTGCCAGCAGTACGCCAGAAGCCGGGGAGCTGTTTTTT
once	TRBV14	TRBJ2-7	NA	CASSQESGTSYEQYF	TGTGCCAGCAGCCAAGAGTCCGGGACCTCCTACGAGCAGTACTTC